What follows is one TCR beta chain and its context. This CDR3 has 11 amino acids. V was shortened by 3 bases and J by 6 bases, with 6 bases between the two germline ends. CDR1 and CDR2 (germline): SGHRS, YFSETQ. Sequencing used immunoSEQ multiplex PCR; TCRdb keeps in-frame clones, though not all of them. The sample lists about 510,000 clones; 90% to 97% were seen once. Researchers partitioned CD4+ cells into CD45RA+ naive and CD45RA-negative memory subsets. The sample comes from a study of shared clonotypes between healthy human individuals. Sequencing was carried out using naive CD4+ T cells sorted from blood. Subset denoted: CD45RA+ positively selected. This sequence joins TRBV5-1 and TRBJ2-5; D gene uncertain. This receptor was identified in a woman aged 25-40 years in good health. The CDR3 DNA reads TGCGCCAGCAGCTGGACCCAGACCCAGTACTTC. It codes for CASSWTQTQYF.